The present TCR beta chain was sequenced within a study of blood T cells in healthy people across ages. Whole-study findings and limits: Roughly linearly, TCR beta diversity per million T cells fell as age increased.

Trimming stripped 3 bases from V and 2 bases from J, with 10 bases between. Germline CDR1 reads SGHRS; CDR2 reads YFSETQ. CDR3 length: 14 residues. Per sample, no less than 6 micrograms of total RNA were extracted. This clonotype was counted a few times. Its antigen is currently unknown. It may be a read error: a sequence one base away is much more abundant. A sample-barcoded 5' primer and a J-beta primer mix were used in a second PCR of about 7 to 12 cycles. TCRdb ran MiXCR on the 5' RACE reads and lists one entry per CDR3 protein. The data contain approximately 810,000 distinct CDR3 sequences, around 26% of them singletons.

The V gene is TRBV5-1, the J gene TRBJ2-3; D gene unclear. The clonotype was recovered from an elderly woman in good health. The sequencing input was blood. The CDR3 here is CASSWADITDTQYF. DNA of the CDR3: TGCGCCAGCAGCTGGGCAGACATCACAGATACGCAGTATTTT.